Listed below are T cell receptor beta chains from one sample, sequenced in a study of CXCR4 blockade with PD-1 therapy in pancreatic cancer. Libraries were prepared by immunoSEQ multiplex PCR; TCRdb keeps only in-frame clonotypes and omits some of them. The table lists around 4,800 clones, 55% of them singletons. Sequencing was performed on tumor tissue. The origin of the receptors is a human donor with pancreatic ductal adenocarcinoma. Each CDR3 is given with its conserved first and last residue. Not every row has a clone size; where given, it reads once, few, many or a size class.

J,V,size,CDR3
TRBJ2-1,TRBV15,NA,CATSTSRLAGGYNEQFF
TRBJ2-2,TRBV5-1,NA,CASSLGVAGGDPGELFF
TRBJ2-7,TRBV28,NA,CASSFPPGQGSRSYEQYF
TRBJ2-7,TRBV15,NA,CATSRGDRNTYEQYF
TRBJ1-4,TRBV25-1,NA,CASSVPRGQGAEKLFF
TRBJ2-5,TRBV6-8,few,CASSYLGLAAVETQYF
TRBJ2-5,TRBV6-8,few,CASRDLQETQYF
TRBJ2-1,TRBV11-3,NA,CASSLSYKNNEQFF
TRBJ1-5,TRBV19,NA,CASSIVTGGGQPQHF
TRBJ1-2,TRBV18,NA,CATSGQNYGYTF
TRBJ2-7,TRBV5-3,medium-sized,CARSLEAEPSYEQYF
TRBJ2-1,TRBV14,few,CASSHGHNEQFF
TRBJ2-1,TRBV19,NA,CASSNRAVSYNEQFF
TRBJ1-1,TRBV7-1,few,CASSMDRQHTEAFF
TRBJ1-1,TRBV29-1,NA,CSVEVGTKNTEAFF
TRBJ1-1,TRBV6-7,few,CASSYSRTGRNTEAFF
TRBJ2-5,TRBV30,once,CAWSAGTGGGETQYF
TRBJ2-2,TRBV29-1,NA,CSVGVITGELFF
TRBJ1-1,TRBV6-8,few,CASSTTGVTEAFF
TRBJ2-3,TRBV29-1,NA,CSTDRDADTQYF
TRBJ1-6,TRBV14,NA,CASSQVQGTLSPLHF
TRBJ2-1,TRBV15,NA,CATSSDLGDTSYNEQFF
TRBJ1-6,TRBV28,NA,CASRRDSNSPLHF
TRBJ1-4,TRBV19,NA,CASSIAQGPNEKLFF
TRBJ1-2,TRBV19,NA,CASSINGRSFYGYTF
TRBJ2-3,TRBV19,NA,CASSPGQGRSGTDTQYF
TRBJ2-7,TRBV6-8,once,CASSGVGPTYEQYF
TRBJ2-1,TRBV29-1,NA,CSVEGQGRGVGYNEQFF
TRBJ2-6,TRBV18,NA,CASSLDISGANVLTF
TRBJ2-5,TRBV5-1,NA,CASSLADETYGETQYF
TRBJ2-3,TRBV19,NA,CASSITGGTDTQYF
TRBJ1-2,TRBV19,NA,CASTVVRGGSGYTF
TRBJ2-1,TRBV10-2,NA,CASSELTSGLYNEQFF
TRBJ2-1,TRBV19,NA,CASSIRTLGDEQFF
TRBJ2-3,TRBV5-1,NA,CASSPLAGGSTDTQYF
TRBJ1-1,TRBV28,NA,CASSLFAERVNTEAFF
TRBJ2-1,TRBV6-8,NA,CASSPGDSGVDEQFF
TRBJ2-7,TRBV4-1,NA,CASSQDPTLAGQEQYF
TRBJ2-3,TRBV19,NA,CASKSPRTGSTDTQYF
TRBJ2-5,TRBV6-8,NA,CASSEDRVGETQYF
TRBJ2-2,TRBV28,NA,CASLGDSGNTGELFF
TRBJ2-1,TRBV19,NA,CASSISGSSYNEQFF
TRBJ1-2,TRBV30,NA,CAWSSGQGGYGYTF
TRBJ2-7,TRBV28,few,CASSLWQRESYEQYF
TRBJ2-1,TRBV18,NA,CASSPPVGQGSYNEQFF
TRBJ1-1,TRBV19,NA,CASSPRETSPEAFF
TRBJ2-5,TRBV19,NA,CASSLKGGETQYF